This T cell receptor beta chain was captured by sequencing in a study of CD8+CD57+ T cells in acquired aplastic anemia. On the study more broadly: Recorded DNA amounts for sorted CD4+ and CD8+ cells had an average of approximately 3 ug.

Sequencing was done on patients that had shown CD8+CD57+ cell expansion by flow cytometry. With no exception, the patients had severe acquired aplastic anemia. About this clonotype: The antigen remains unidentified.

The CDR3 sequence is 14 residues long. Germline V CDR1 and CDR2: SGHTA, FQGNSA. Trimming removed 5 bases from V and 9 bases from J, with 14 bases in between. Overall study results and limits: Patients and controls turned out to have approximately 29 CD8+ CDR3 sequences in common.

Profiling of TCR beta VDJ combinations and CDR3 sequences used genomic DNA as template. In TCRdb, the reads were re-called with MiXCR into one record per CDR3 protein. The profile shows under 200,000 distinct CDR3 sequences, 40% to 60% of them singletons. This receptor was taken from a human donor with aplastic anemia. Sequencing used sorted CD4+, CD8+, or CD8+CD57+ T cells (not recorded which) from PBMCs. This chain connects TRBV7-2 to TRBJ1-6; possible D gene TRBD1, 5 bases. The DNA of the CDR3 is TGTGCCAGCAGCAGGGCTGGGGGTACTTCACCCCTCCACTTT. It encodes CASSRAGGTSPLHF.